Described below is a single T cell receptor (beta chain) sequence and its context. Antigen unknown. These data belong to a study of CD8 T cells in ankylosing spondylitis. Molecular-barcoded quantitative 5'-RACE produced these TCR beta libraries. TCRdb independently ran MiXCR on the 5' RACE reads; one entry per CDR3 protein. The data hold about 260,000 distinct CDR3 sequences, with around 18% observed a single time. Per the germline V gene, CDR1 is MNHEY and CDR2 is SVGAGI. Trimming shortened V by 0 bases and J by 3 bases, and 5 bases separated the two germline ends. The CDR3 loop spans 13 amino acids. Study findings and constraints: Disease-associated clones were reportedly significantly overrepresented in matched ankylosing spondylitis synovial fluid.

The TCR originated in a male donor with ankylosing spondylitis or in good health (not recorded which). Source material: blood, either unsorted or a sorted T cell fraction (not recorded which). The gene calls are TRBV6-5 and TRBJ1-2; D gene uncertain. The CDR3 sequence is CASSYSTHYGYTF. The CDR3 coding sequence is TGTGCCAGCAGTTACTCGACTCACTATGGCTACACCTTC.